One sample yielded the 26 T cell receptor beta chains listed below, sequenced in a study of Ad26.COV2.S vaccination and SARS-CoV-2 variants. Produced via immunoSEQ multiplex PCR; TCRdb's table is partial and in-frame only. The sample comprises about 500,000 clones, 89% of which are singletons, and around 1.8% rests with the top ten. Regarding treatment: roughly 19 received Ad26.COV2.S at low or high dose, single or two shots; 5 received placebo; per-sample allocation not given. Day 63 after the first vaccine or placebo injection was the time point for sampling. The source was peripheral blood, collected in a trial of Ad26.COV2.S vaccine versus placebo. These receptors came from a person aged 18-65 years who received the Ad26.COV2.S COVID-19 vaccine or a placebo.

The chain recombines TRBV7-6 with TRBJ2-3; 7 bases agree with TRBD2. V shed 1 base, J shed 2 bases, and the junction held 3 bases outside the gene matches. CDR3 size: 15 residues. Germline V gives CDR1 SGHVS, CDR2 FNYEAQ. CDR3 DNA sequence: TGTGCCAGCAGCTTAGGGGGGGGATTCACAGATACGCAGTATTTT. It specifies CASSLGGGFTDTQYF.

In DNA form, the CDR3 reads TGTGCCAGCAGTTACTTTTGGGGTACAGATACGCAGTATTTT. It translates to CASSYFWGTDTQYF. The V gene is TRBV6-5, the J gene TRBJ2-3; D not resolved. CDR1 MNHEY and CDR2 SVGAGI come from the germline V gene. The CDR3 contains 14 residues. V lost 1 base to trimming and J lost 3 bases, with 8 bases between them.

This clone was detected only once. The rearrangement joins TRBV15 to TRBJ1-5, with D unresolved. Looked up from germline, CDR1 is LNHNV and CDR2 is YYDKDF (reference sequence). The germline V and J ends were trimmed by 0 bases and 8 bases, with 11 bases remaining between them. This CDR3 has 14 residues. CDR3 amino acids: CATSRDSAGEPQHF. The CDR3 DNA sequence: TGTGCCACCAGCAGAGATAGCGCCGGGGAGCCCCAGCATTTT.

The chain recombines TRBV4-2 with TRBJ1-1; TRBD1 is a possible D gene (5 bases). V shed 0 bases and J shed 10 bases, with 21 bases lying between them. This CDR3 is built from 16 residues. Germline values: CDR1 LGHNA, CDR2 YNFKEQ. The CDR3 region has the DNA TGTGCCAGCAGCCAAGATGGGGGACGAGGCAGGCTGCTAGCTTTCTTT. Translation gives CASSQDGGRGRLLAFF.

The V call is TRBV7-2, the J call TRBJ1-1, with D possibly being TRBD1 (5 bases). This CDR3 region has 13 residues. V was trimmed by 5 bases and J by 4 bases, leaving 11 bases between them. Germline V gives CDR1 SGHTA, CDR2 FQGNSA. The CDR3 spells CASSRQQGTEAFF. CDR3 DNA: TGTGCCAGCAGCCGACAGCAGGGCACTGAAGCTTTCTTT.

This clone was observed a single time. The chain joins TRBV28 to TRBJ1-5; D unclear. CDR1 is MDHEN and CDR2 is SYDVKM in the germline V gene. The CDR3 is 15 residues long. V was clipped by 6 bases and J by 3 bases, with 15 bases between them. CDR3 loop: CASSPAGPINQPQHF. CDR3 DNA sequence: TGTGCCAGCAGCCCAGCCGGACCGATCAATCAGCCCCAGCATTTT.

The chain has TRBV20-1 and TRBJ2-5, with TRBD2 matching 12 bases. V trimming: 3 bases; J trimming: 3 bases; junction bases outside the gene matches: 5. Germline V gene data show CDR1 as DFQATT and CDR2 as SNEGSKA (reference sequence). This CDR3 is 15 amino acids long. CDR3 amino acids: CSASGASGREETQYF. The CDR3 DNA sequence: TGCAGTGCTAGTGGGGCTAGCGGGAGGGAAGAGACCCAGTACTTC.

The rearrangement links TRBV11-2 to TRBJ2-3; perhaps TRBD2 as D (6 bases). The ends were cut back, 5 bases at V and 3 bases at J, with 18 bases in the middle. This CDR3 comprises 16 residues. Germline-derived CDR1 and CDR2 are SGHAT and FQNNGV. The CDR3 nucleotides are TGTGCCAGCAGCCCGACTACTAGCCGGAGAACAGATACGCAGTATTTT. Encoded protein: CASSPTTSRRTDTQYF.

This clone came up a few times. CDR3 region: CASSPRQESASQHF. CDR3 nucleotide sequence: TGTGCCAGCTCACCGAGACAAGAATCAGCGTCCCAGCATTTT. The genes are TRBV18 and TRBJ1-5; D not certain. This CDR3 contains 14 residues. With 3 bases removed from V and 11 bases from J, the gap between germline ends came to 17 bases. In germline, CDR1 is KGHSH, CDR2 LQKENI. The variable domain in full, completed from reference TRBV18 and TRBJ1-5, reads NAGVMQNPRHLVRRRGQEARLRCSPMKGHSHVYWYRQLPEEGLKFMVYLQKENIIDESGMPKERFSAEFPKEGPSILRIQQVVRGDSAAYFCASSPRQESASQHFGDGTRLSIL.

The CDR3 DNA sequence: TGTGCCAGCAGTTACCCCGACAGGAGGGAAGCTTTCTTT. It encodes CASSYPDRREAFF. The chain uses TRBV6-5 and TRBJ1-1; TRBD1 is a possible D gene (6 bases). Trimming took 2 bases from V and 8 from J, leaving 12 bases between them. The CDR3 sequence is 13 residues long. Germline V gene sequence: CDR1 MNHEY, CDR2 SVGAGI.

In its sample, this clone was seen once. The chain links TRBV6-6 to TRBJ1-5; D gene unclear. Trimming took 0 bases from V and 2 from J, leaving 5 bases between them. CDR3 length equals 14 residues. The germline V gene encodes CDR1 MNHNY and CDR2 SVGAGI (reference sequence). The CDR3 region is CASSYSGGNQPQHF. The CDR3 coding sequence is TGTGCCAGCAGTTACTCGGGTGGCAATCAGCCCCAGCATTTT.

This clone was detected only once. J is TRBJ2-2 and V is TRBV6-5, with D hard to call. V gave up 6 bases and J gave up 4 bases, with 9 bases separating them. Germline V gene lookup returns CDR1 MNHEY and CDR2 SVGAGI. The CDR3 runs 13 residues. The chain's CDR3 is CASSLPVTGELFF. For the CDR3, the DNA is TGTGCCAGCAGCCTTCCGGTCACCGGGGAGCTGTTTTTT.

The CDR3, as DNA: TGCGCCAGCAGCCAAGAGGCCAGAGGCCTCTATGGCTACACCTTC. It specifies CASSQEARGLYGYTF. V usage is TRBV4-1 and J usage is TRBJ1-2; D remains ambiguous. This CDR3 spans 15 amino acids. The V gene lost 0 bases and the J gene lost 4 bases, with 12 bases spanning the gap. Per the germline V gene, CDR1 is MGHRA and CDR2 is YSYEKL.

The chain employs TRBV18 and TRBJ2-1; D is possibly TRBD2 (5 bases). Trimming shortened V by 1 base and J by 2 bases, and 12 bases separated the two germline ends. The CDR3 is 16 amino acids. Germline V gives CDR1 KGHSH, CDR2 LQKENI. CDR3 amino acids: CASSPRGSETYNEQFF. In nucleotides, the CDR3 is TGTGCCAGCTCACCACGAGGTAGCGAAACCTACAATGAGCAGTTCTTC.

The chain carries TRBV7-8 and TRBJ2-1, with D perhaps TRBD1 or TRBD2 (6 bases each). In germline, CDR1 is SGHVS, CDR2 FQNEAQ. The ends were cut back, 2 bases at V and 8 bases at J, with 16 bases in the middle. CDR3 length: 15 residues. The CDR3, as DNA: TGTGCCAGCAGCTTATTATTAGGGGGGTCGGATGAGCAGTTCTTC. Residues: CASSLLLGGSDEQFF.

CDR3 loop: CASSLERERNEKLFF. CDR3 in DNA: TGTGCCAGCAGCTTAGAGCGAGAACGAAATGAAAAACTGTTTTTT. The V gene is TRBV7-9, the J gene TRBJ1-4; D is uncertain. CDR3 length equals 15 residues. The ends were cut back, 1 base at V and 5 bases at J, with 11 bases in the middle. Looked up from germline, CDR1 is SEHNR and CDR2 is FQNEAQ (reference sequence). Supplemented by reference TRBV7-9 and TRBJ1-4, the full variable domain reads DTGVSQNPRHKITKRGQNVTFRCDPISEHNRLYWYRQTLGQGPEFLTYFQNEAQLEKSRLLSDRFSAERPKGSFSTLEIQRTEQGDSAMYLCASSLERERNEKLFFGSGTQLSVL.

The chain uses TRBV10-2 and TRBJ2-5; D is ambiguous. Deletions cut 7 bases from V and 2 bases from J, with 8 bases between. There are 12 residues in the CDR3. Germline assignment: CDR1 WSHSY and CDR2 SAAADI. CDR3 region: CASKTQQETQYF. The DNA for the CDR3 is TGCGCCAGCAAAACACAGCAAGAGACCCAGTACTTC.

Comments on this clone: The same CDR3 also results from other DNA sequences found in this sample. The chain carries TRBV6-2 or TRBV6-3 and TRBJ1-6; D not certain. The CDR3 is made up of 11 amino acids. Trimming removed 2 bases at V and 9 bases at J, with 2 bases between. Per the germline V gene, CDR1 is MNHEY and CDR2 is SVGEGT. The CDR3 sequence: CASSYGSPLHF. The CDR3 bases are TGTGCCAGCAGTTACGGTTCACCCCTCCACTTT.

The rearrangement links TRBV4-3 to TRBJ1-5, with D perhaps TRBD1 (5 bases). Trimming removed 3 bases at V and 0 bases at J, with 9 bases between. Germline V gene lookup returns CDR1 LGHNA and CDR2 YSLEER. The CDR3 is 15 residues long. DNA of the CDR3: TGCGCCAGCAGCCAGGGACGGATTAGCAATCAGCCCCAGCATTTT. Protein product: CASSQGRISNQPQHF.

The rearrangement links TRBV6-5 to TRBJ1-2; D is perhaps TRBD1 (6 bases). The CDR3 is 14 residues long. CDR1 is MNHEY and CDR2 is SVGAGI in the germline V gene. The V gene lost 5 bases and the J gene lost 0 bases, with 10 bases spanning the gap. CDR3 sequence (DNA): TGTGCCAGCAGTAGGACAGCCGCTAACTATGGCTACACCTTC. Translation: CASSRTAANYGYTF.

The gene calls are TRBV24-1 and TRBJ2-1; 7 positions agree with TRBD1. This CDR3 is built from 14 residues. CDR1 and CDR2 from the germline V gene are KGHDR and SFDVKD. V was pared by 5 bases and J by 5 bases, with 5 bases of the junction left unmatched. The CDR3 bases are TGTGCCACCAGTGTTGGGACAGCTAACAATGAGCAGTTCTTC. Protein product: CATSVGTANNEQFF.

The chain has TRBV19 and TRBJ1-1; 8 nucleotides match TRBD1. With V trimmed by 7 bases and J by 5 bases, 9 bases remained unmatched. Per germline, CDR1 LNHDA and CDR2 SQIVND (reference sequence). The CDR3 loop spans 14 amino acids. The CDR3 DNA reads TGTGCCAGTACTAGGACAGGGCAGGGGACTGAAGCTTTCTTT. Translating gives CASTRTGQGTEAFF.

The chain is built from TRBV24-1 and TRBJ1-2; TRBD1 is a possible D gene (5 bases). From germline, CDR1 is KGHDR and CDR2 SFDVKD. Trimming stripped 4 bases from V and 2 bases from J, with 10 bases between. The length of the CDR3 is 14 residues. The CDR3 DNA sequence: TGTGCCACCAGTGAGGGTGACAGCAACTATGGCTACACCTTC. Protein: CATSEGDSNYGYTF.

The chain carries TRBV5-6 and TRBJ1-4; D gene unclear. Germline-derived CDR1 and CDR2 are SGHDT and YYEEEE. V was cut by 1 base and J by 10 bases, with 17 bases left in between. The CDR3 totals 15 residues. The CDR3 DNA reads as TGTGCCAGCAGCTTGTTGAAGGGTGATTCGCGAAAACTGTTTTTT. As protein: CASSLLKGDSRKLFF.

V is TRBV5-1 and J is TRBJ1-2, with TRBD1 matching over 10 bases. After removal of 4 bases from V and 5 bases from J, the junction contained 5 bases not matched to a gene. The CDR3 covers 14 residues. Germline values: CDR1 SGHRS, CDR2 YFSETQ. CDR3 amino acids: CASSMTGGIYGYTF. For the CDR3, the DNA is TGCGCCAGCAGCATGACAGGGGGCATTTATGGCTACACCTTC. The complete variable domain, with remaining parts taken from reference TRBV5-1 and TRBJ1-2, reads KAGVTQTPRYLIKTRGQQVTLSCSPISGHRSVSWYQQTPGQGLQFLFEYFSETQRNKGNFPGRFSGRQFSNSRSEMNVSTLELGDSALYLCASSMTGGIYGYTFGSGTRLTVV.

This clone was picked up a small number of times. The genes are TRBV9 and TRBJ2-7, with 12 bases identical to TRBD2. This CDR3 is 16 amino acids long. The V and J ends lost 4 bases and 2 bases, in that order; junction bases with no gene match: 7. The germline V gene encodes CDR1 SGDLS and CDR2 YYNGEE. CDR3 loop: CASSPRTSGTTYEQYF. CDR3 nucleotide sequence: TGTGCCAGCAGCCCGCGGACTAGCGGGACCACCTACGAGCAGTACTTC. The whole variable domain, remainder taken from reference TRBV9 and TRBJ2-7, is DSGVTQTPKHLITATGQRVTLRCSPRSGDLSVYWYQQSLDQGLQFLIQYYNGEERAKGNILERFSAQQFPDLHSELNLSSLELGDSALYFCASSPRTSGTTYEQYFGPGTRLTVT.